This entry describes one T cell receptor (beta chain). Its antigen is as yet unknown. The sample carries other DNA sequences with the same CDR3. The PCR contained 60 Vbeta and 13 Jbeta primers. Sequencing was performed with immunoSEQ multiplex PCR; in TCRdb, only in-frame clones are kept and a portion is missing. In the table there are roughly 100,000 clones, over 70% of which are singletons. These data originate in a study of cytomegalovirus exposure and HLA in healthy donors. Study-level results: Owing to their indistinguishability, certain V segments, notably TRBV6-2 and TRBV6-3, were excluded. Many donors shared some public TCRs, even though most TCR sequences were rare. Later on, analysis showed that most CMV-associated TCR beta chains appeared to be HLA-restricted.

CDR1 is MRHNA, CDR2 SNTAGT, per germline. CDR3 size: 15 residues. J gave up 2 bases and V 3 bases, and 3 bases lay outside the gene matches. Sequencing was carried out using PBMCs. This chain joins TRBV6-4 and TRBJ2-3, with 9 bases lining up with TRBD1. The sequence derives from a boy under 18 in good health and CMV-seronegative. CDR3: CASSEGQGDTDTQYF. The CDR3 nucleotides read TGTGCCAGCAGTGAGGGACAGGGTGACACAGATACGCAGTATTTT.